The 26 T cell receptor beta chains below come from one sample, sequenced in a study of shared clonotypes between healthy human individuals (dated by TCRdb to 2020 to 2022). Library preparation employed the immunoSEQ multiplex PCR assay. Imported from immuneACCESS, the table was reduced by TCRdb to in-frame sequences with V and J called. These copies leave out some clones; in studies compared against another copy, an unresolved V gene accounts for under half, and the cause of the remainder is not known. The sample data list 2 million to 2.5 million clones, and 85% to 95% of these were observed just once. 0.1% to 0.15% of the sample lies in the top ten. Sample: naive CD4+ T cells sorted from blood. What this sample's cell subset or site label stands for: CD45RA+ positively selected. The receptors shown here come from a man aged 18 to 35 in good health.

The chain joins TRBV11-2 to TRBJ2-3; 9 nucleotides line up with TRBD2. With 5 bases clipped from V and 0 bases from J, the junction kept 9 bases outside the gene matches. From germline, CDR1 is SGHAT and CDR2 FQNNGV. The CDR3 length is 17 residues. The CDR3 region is CASSPLGLATSTDTQYF. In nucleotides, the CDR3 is TGTGCCAGCAGCCCACTTGGACTAGCGACTAGCACAGATACGCAGTATTTT.

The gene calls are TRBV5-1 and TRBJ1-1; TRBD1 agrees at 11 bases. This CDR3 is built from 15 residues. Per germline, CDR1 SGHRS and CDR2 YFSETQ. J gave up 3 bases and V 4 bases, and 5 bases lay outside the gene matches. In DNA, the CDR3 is TGCGCCAGCAGCAGGGACAGGGGGACTTACACTGAAGCTTTCTTT. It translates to CASSRDRGTYTEAFF.

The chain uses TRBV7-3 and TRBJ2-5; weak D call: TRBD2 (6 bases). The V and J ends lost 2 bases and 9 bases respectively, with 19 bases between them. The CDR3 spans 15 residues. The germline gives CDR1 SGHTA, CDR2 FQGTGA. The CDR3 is CASSLGGSTGGAQYF. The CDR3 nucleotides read TGTGCCAGCAGCTTAGGAGGGTCTACCGGGGGAGCCCAGTACTTC.

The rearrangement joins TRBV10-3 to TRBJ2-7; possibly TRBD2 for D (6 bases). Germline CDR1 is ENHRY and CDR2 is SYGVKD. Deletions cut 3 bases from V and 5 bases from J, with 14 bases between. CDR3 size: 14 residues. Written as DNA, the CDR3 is TGTGCCATCAGTGATTGGTTAGGGACTGACGAGCAGTACTTC. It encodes CAISDWLGTDEQYF.

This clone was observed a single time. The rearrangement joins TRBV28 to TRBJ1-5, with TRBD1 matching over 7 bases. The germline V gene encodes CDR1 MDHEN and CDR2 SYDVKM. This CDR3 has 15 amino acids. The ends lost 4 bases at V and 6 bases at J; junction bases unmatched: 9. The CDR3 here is CASSSGQVGGQPQHF. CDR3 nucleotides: TGTGCCAGCAGTTCTGGACAGGTAGGGGGTCAGCCCCAGCATTTT. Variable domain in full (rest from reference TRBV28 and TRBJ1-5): DVKVTQSSRYLVKRTGEKVFLECVQDMDHENMFWYRQDPGLGLRLIYFSYDVKMKEKGDIPEGYSVSREKKERFSLILESASTNQTSMYLCASSSGQVGGQPQHFGDGTRLSIL.

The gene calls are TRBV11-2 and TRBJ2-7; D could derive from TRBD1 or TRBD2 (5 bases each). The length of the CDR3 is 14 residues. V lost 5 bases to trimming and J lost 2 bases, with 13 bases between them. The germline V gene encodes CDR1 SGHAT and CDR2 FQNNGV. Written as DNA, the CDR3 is TGTGCCAGCAGCATGACCGGGACCCCCTACGAGCAGTACTTC. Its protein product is CASSMTGTPYEQYF.

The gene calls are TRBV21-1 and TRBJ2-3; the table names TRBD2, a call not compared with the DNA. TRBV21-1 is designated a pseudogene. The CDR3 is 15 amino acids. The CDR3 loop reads CASSKARGRADTQYF. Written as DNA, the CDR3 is TGTGCCAGCAGCAAAGCAAGGGGGAGGGCAGATACGCAGTATTTT.

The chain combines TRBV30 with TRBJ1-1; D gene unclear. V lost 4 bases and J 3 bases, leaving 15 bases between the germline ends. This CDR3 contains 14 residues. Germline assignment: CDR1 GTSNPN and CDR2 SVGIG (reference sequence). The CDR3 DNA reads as TGTGCCTGGACACCGGGAACCGGGGACACTGAAGCTTTCTTT. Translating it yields CAWTPGTGDTEAFF.

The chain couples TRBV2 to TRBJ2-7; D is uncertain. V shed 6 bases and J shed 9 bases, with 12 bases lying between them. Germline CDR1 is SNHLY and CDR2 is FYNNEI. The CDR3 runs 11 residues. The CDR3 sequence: CASSLGTGQYF. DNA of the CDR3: TGTGCCAGCAGCCTCGGTACGGGGCAGTACTTC.

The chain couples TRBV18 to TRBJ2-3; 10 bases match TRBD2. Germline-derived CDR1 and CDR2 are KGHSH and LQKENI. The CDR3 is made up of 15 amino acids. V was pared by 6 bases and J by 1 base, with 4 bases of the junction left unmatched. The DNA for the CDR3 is TGTGCCAGCTCGTCCCTAGCGGGGGGCACAGATACGCAGTATTTT. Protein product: CASSSLAGGTDTQYF.

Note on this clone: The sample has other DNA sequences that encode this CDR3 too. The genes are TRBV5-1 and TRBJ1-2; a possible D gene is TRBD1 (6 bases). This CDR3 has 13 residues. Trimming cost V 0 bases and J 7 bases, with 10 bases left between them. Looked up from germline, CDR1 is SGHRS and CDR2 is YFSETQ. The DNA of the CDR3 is TGCGCCAGCAGCTTGGACAGGGCGGGTGGCTACACCTTC. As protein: CASSLDRAGGYTF. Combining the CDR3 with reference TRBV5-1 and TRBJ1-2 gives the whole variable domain KAGVTQTPRYLIKTRGQQVTLSCSPISGHRSVSWYQQTPGQGLQFLFEYFSETQRNKGNFPGRFSGRQFSNSRSEMNVSTLELGDSALYLCASSLDRAGGYTFGSGTRLTVV.

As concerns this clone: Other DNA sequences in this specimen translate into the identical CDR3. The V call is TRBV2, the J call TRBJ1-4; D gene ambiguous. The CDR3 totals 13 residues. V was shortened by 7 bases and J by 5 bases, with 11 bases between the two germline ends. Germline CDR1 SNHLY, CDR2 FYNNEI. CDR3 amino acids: CASKAGANEKLFF. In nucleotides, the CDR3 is TGTGCCAGCAAGGCAGGCGCAAATGAAAAACTGTTTTTT.

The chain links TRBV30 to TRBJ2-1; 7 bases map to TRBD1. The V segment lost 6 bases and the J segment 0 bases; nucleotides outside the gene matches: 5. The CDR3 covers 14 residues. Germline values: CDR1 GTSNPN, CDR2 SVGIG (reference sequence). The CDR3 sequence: CACSDRSSYNEQFF. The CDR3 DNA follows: TGTGCCTGTTCGGACAGGAGCTCCTACAATGAGCAGTTCTTC.

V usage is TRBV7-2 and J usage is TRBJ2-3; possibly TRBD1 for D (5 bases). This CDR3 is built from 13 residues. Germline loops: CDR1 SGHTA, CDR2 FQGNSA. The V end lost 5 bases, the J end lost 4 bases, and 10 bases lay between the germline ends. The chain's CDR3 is CASSPTGPDTQYF. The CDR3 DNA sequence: TGTGCCAGCAGCCCAACAGGCCCAGATACGCAGTATTTT.

The CDR3 loop reads CASSQEPGSGANVLTF. The CDR3 DNA reads as TGCGCCAGCAGCCAAGAACCGGGCTCTGGGGCCAACGTCCTGACTTTC. This chain links TRBV4-1 with TRBJ2-6, with D hard to call. Germline V lookup: CDR1 MGHRA, CDR2 YSYEKL. This CDR3 region has 16 residues. Deletions cut 0 bases from V and 0 bases from J, with 6 bases between.

CDR3 sequence (DNA): TGCGCCAGCAGCCAAGATACCGGATCCTATGGCTACACCTTC. Translating gives CASSQDTGSYGYTF. The rearrangement uses TRBV4-1 and TRBJ1-2; D is undetermined. The V gene lost 0 bases and the J gene lost 4 bases, with 9 bases spanning the gap. The CDR3 runs to 14 residues. Germline V lookup: CDR1 MGHRA, CDR2 YSYEKL.

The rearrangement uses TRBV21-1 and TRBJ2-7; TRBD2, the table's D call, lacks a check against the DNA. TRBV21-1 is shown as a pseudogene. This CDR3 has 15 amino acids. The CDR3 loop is CASSCGLAGGYEQYF. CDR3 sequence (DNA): TGTGCCAGCAGCTGCGGACTAGCGGGGGGATACGAGCAGTACTTC.

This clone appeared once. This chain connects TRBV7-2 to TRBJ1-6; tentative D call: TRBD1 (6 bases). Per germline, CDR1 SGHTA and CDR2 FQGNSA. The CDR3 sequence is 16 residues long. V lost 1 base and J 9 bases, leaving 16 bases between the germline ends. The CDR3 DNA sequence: TGTGCCAGCAGCTTAGATCGTACAGGGTTGGGTTCACCCCTCCACTTT. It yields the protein CASSLDRTGLGSPLHF.

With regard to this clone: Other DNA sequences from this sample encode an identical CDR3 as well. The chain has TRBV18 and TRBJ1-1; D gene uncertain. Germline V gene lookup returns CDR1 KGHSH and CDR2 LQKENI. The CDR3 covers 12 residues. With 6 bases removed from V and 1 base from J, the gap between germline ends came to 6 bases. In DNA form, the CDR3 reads TGTGCCAGCTCCTCGGGGAACACTGAAGCTTTCTTT. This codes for CASSSGNTEAFF.

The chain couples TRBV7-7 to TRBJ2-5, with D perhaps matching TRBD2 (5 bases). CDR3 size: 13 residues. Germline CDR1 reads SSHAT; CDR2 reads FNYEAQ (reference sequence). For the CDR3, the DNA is TGTGCTAGCGCGGCGCAGTATAGCGAGACCCAGTACTTC. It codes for CASAAQYSETQYF. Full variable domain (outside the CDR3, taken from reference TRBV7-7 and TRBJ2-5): GAGVSQSPRYKVTKRGQDVTLRCDPISSHATLYWYQQALGQGPEFLTYFNYEAQPDKSGLPSDRFSAERPEGSISTLTIQRTEQRDSAMYRCASAAQYSETQYFGPGTRLLVL.

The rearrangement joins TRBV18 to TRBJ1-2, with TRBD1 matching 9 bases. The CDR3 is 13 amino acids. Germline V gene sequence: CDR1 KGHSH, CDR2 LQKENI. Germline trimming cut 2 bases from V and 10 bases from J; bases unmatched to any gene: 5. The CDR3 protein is CASSPGDREFYTF. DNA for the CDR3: TGTGCCAGCTCACCAGGGGACAGGGAGTTCTACACCTTC.

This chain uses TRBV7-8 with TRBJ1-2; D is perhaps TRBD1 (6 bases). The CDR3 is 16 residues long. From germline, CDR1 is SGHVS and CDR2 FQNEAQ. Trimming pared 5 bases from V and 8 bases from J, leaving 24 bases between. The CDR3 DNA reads TGTGCCAGCAGCCTACACGAGGGGGGAATCCTGGACGGCTACACCTTC. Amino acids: CASSLHEGGILDGYTF.

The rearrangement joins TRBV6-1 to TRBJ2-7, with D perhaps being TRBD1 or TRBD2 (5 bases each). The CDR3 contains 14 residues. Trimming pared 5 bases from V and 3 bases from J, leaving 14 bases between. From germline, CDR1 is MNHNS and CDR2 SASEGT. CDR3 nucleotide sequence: TGTGCCAGCAGTAACCGAGGGGCAGTCTACGAGCAGTACTTC. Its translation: CASSNRGAVYEQYF.

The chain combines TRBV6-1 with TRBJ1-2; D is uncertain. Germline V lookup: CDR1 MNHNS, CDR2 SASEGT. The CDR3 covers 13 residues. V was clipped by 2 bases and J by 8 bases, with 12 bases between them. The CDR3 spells CASSENRAGGYTF. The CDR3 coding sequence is TGTGCCAGCAGTGAAAATAGGGCAGGAGGCTACACCTTC.

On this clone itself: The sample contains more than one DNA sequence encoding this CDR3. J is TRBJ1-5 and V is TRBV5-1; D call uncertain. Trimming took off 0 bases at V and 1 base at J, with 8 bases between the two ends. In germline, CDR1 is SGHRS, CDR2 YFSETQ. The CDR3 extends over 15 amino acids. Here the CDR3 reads CASSLAGMSNQPQHF. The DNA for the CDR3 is TGCGCCAGCAGCTTGGCGGGGATGAGCAATCAGCCCCAGCATTTT.

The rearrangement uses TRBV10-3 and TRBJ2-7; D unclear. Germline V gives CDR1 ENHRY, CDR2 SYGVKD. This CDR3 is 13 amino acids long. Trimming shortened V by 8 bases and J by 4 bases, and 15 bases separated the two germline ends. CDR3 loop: CAIGSAAAYEQYF. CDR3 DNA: TGTGCCATCGGGTCGGCAGCAGCGTACGAGCAGTACTTC.